The rows below give T cell receptor beta chains drawn from one sample of a study of blood T cells in healthy people across ages. TCRdb analysed the 5' RACE reads with MiXCR anew, one entry per CDR3 protein. The table records 550,000 to 700,000 distinct CDR3 sequences, 25% to 30% of them present only once. Specimen: blood. Receptors were obtained from a woman in her sixties or seventies in good health. Each CDR3 is given without its conserved first and last residue. D genes are given only for firm matches. Clone sizes are given selectively: once, few, many, or a class where the clone is expanded.

V: TRBV12-3/TRBV12-4
size: few
D: NA
CDR3: ASSFQGYYEQY

V: TRBV5-6
size: few
D: NA
CDR3: ASRPGQMNTEAF

V: TRBV6-1
size: few
D: TRBD1
CDR3: ASSEEGTGVQETQY

V: TRBV27
size: NA
D: TRBD2
CDR3: ASSLSPVLAGGGYEQY

V: TRBV7-9
size: NA
D: NA
CDR3: ASSLWGAQETQY

V: TRBV4-3
size: once
D: TRBD2
CDR3: ASSQDWTASGGIETQY

V: TRBV20-1
size: once
D: NA
CDR3: SARASPSMNTQY

V: TRBV4-3
size: few
D: TRBD2
CDR3: ASSQDQGGGETQY

V: TRBV12-5
size: few
D: NA
CDR3: ASGPLQSNTQY

V: TRBV11-2
size: few
D: TRBD1
CDR3: ASSSRQGDRYGYT

V: TRBV7-9
size: once
D: NA
CDR3: ASSSGAFEGTEAF

V: TRBV4-3
size: NA
D: NA
CDR3: ASSQGLGSGATVLT

V: TRBV6-1
size: few
D: TRBD2
CDR3: ASSVAGGRNTGELL

V: TRBV12-5
size: NA
D: NA
CDR3: ASGLAAGNTIY

V: TRBV6-7
size: NA
D: NA
CDR3: ASSYFGQGPGQAF

V: TRBV7-9
size: NA
D: TRBD2
CDR3: ASSLAPGGTGELF

V: TRBV2
size: NA
D: TRBD1
CDR3: AGGQGASYEQY

V: TRBV29-1
size: NA
D: NA
CDR3: SVEGDTIQY

V: TRBV20-1
size: NA
D: TRBD1
CDR3: SARRDRGGGNTIY

V: TRBV3-1
size: few
D: TRBD2
CDR3: ASSRGTAGGYEQY

V: TRBV7-8
size: once
D: NA
CDR3: ASSLEEFYQETQY

V: TRBV29-1
size: NA
D: NA
CDR3: SVSASGANVLT

V: TRBV7-2
size: NA
D: NA
CDR3: ASSINKNTQY

V: TRBV7-2
size: medium-sized
D: TRBD1
CDR3: ASSLGDRLNEKLF

V: TRBV12-3/TRBV12-4
size: NA
D: NA
CDR3: ASRFRKSTGNTIY

V: TRBV2
size: few
D: TRBD2
CDR3: ASSPRGLEVGETQY

V: TRBV7-8
size: few
D: NA
CDR3: ASSQEPARRGQETQY

V: TRBV6-1
size: NA
D: NA
CDR3: ASNPRGDSGANVLT

V: TRBV7-9
size: NA
D: NA
CDR3: ASSSYGTVSYEQY

V: TRBV7-2
size: few
D: TRBD2
CDR3: ASSFPQTSGAALF